Each of the 12 T cell receptor beta chains below was sequenced from the same sample in a study of blood T cells in healthy people across ages (dated by TCRdb to between 2014 and 2017). The library relied on 5' RACE. The instrument was an Illumina HiSeq 2500. A second PCR of 7 to 11 cycles was performed with a sample-barcoded 5' primer and a J-beta primer mix. TCRdb redid the processing of the public reads, applying fastp at Q25 and MiXCR, and retained in-frame beta chains. Every distinct CDR3 protein forms one entry, paired with its most common genes and DNA. In all, the sample holds approximately 1,000,000 distinct CDR3 sequences, and 45% of those were seen once. The ten largest clones take up under 20% of the sample. Sequencing was carried out using blood. Receptor source: a woman aged 55-69 years in good health.

The rearrangement links TRBV12-3 or TRBV12-4 to TRBJ2-2; D remains unclear. The V and J ends lost 4 bases and 0 bases respectively, with 9 bases between them. The CDR3 has 15 amino acids. Here the CDR3 DNA reads TGTGCCAGCAGTTCCTGGACGGCGAACACCGGGGAGCTGTTTTTT. Protein sequence: CASSSWTANTGELFF.

This clonotype occurred a few times. The V gene is TRBV5-1, the J gene TRBJ2-3; possible D gene TRBD2, 5 bases. CDR3 length: 17 amino acids. The V end was cut by 0 bases, the J end by 4 bases, with 18 bases between. Germline-derived CDR1 and CDR2 are SGHRS and YFSETQ. CDR3 sequence: CASSLVPGVGAADTQYF. The CDR3 nucleotides are TGCGCCAGCAGCTTGGTTCCAGGTGTGGGAGCGGCAGATACGCAGTATTTT.

J is TRBJ2-7 and V is TRBV11-2; D tentatively reads TRBD1 or TRBD2 (5 bases each). The J call is in doubt because the DNA end fits TRBJ2-5 better. Per the germline V gene, CDR1 is SGHAT and CDR2 is FQNNGV. The CDR3 loop spans 18 amino acids. CDR3 DNA sequence: TGTGCCAGCAGCTTAGATCTGATCATCCAGGGTAGGGAGGAGACCCAGTACTTC. This encodes CASSLDLIIQGREETQYF.

This clonotype has only a few counts. This chain connects TRBV20-1 to TRBJ2-5; tentative D call: TRBD1 (5 bases). Trimming took 1 base from V and 4 from J, leaving 10 bases between them. From germline, CDR1 is DFQATT and CDR2 SNEGSKA (reference sequence). The CDR3 covers 13 residues. CDR3 bases: TGCAGTGCTAGAGTTCCAGGGCGAGAGACCCAGTACTTC. This encodes CSARVPGRETQYF.

The chain has TRBV13 and TRBJ2-1, with TRBD2 matching over 9 bases. The CDR3 loop spans 15 amino acids. Germline V gives CDR1 PRHDT, CDR2 FYEKMQ (reference sequence). V lost 2 bases to trimming and J lost 7 bases; unmatched junction nucleotides: 6. The CDR3, as DNA: TGTGCCAGCAGCTTACCAGCGGGAGGTTTAAATGAGCAGTTCTTC. Protein product: CASSLPAGGLNEQFF.

V usage is TRBV28 and J usage is TRBJ1-2; D is unclear. Looked up from germline, CDR1 is MDHEN and CDR2 is SYDVKM. V was pared by 8 bases and J by 7 bases, with 14 bases between. The CDR3 has 12 amino acids. CDR3 sequence reads: CASLIVDVGYTF. The CDR3 DNA reads as TGTGCCAGCCTTATTGTGGATGTTGGCTACACCTTC.

This chain uses TRBV21-1 with TRBJ2-5. The J call may be in error: the DNA end matches TRBJ2-7 better. TRBV21-1 is an annotated pseudogene. CDR3 length equals 13 residues. The CDR3 region is CASSTGTANEQYF. CDR3 bases: TGTGCCAGCAGCACCGGTACGGCTAACGAGCAGTACTTC.

CDR3 DNA sequence: TGCCGCGAGAGAGAACAGACAGGGGTCGGGGAGACCCAGTACTTC. Residues: CREREQTGVGETQYF. The chain couples TRBV20-1 to TRBJ2-5; 8 bases align to TRBD1. The germline gives CDR1 DFQATT, CDR2 SNEGSKA (reference sequence). The length of the CDR3 is 15 residues.

The rearrangement links TRBV29-1 to TRBJ1-4; TRBD1 matches 9 bases. The CDR3 is made up of 16 amino acids. V trimming: 4 bases; J trimming: 7 bases; junction bases outside the gene matches: 13. The germline gives CDR1 SQVTM, CDR2 ANQGSEA. DNA for the CDR3: TGCAGCGTTGTTGAGGACAGGGGCTCTGGGGGTGAAAAACTGTTTTTT. This sequence encodes CSVVEDRGSGGEKLFF.

This clonotype was found a few times. This chain uses TRBV29-1 with TRBJ2-5; 14 positions match TRBD2. In germline, CDR1 is SQVTM, CDR2 ANQGSEA. The length of the CDR3 is 17 residues. J gave up 4 bases and V 6 bases, and 13 bases lay outside the gene matches. The DNA of the CDR3 is TGCAGCGTGCGCGGACTAGCGGGAGGACCTGGGGGAGAGACCCAGTACTTC. Translation: CSVRGLAGGPGGETQYF.

This clonotype appeared a few times. This chain uses TRBV29-1 with TRBJ2-7; TRBD2 aligns across 12 bases. Germline-derived CDR1 and CDR2 are SQVTM and ANQGSEA. The J segment lost 7 bases and the V segment lost 5 bases, leaving 9 bases of the junction unmatched. There are 14 residues in the CDR3. The CDR3 DNA reads as TGCAGCGTTCTACCTAGCGGGAGGGCCGGGGAGCAGTACTTC. Translation: CSVLPSGRAGEQYF.

The chain couples TRBV29-1 to TRBJ2-5; tentative D call: TRBD1 (5 bases). Gene TRBJ2-7 matches the end of the DNA better, so the J call may be wrong. The CDR3 is made up of 12 amino acids. Germline CDR1 and CDR2: SQVTM and ANQGSEA. CDR3 in amino acids: CSVAEGVGEQYF. In DNA, the CDR3 is TGCAGCGTTGCGGAAGGGGTAGGCGAGCAGTACTTC.